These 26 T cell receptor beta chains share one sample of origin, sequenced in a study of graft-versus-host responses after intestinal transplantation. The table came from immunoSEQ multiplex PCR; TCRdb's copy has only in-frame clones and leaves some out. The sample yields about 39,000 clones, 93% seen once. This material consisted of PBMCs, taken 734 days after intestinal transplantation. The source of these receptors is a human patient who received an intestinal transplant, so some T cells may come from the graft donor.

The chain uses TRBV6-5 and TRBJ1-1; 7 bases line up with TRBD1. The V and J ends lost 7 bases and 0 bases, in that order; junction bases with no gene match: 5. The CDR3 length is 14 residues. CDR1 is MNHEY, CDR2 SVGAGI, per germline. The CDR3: CASKMGQMNTEAFF. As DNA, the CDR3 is TGTGCCAGCAAAATGGGACAGATGAACACTGAAGCTTTCTTT.

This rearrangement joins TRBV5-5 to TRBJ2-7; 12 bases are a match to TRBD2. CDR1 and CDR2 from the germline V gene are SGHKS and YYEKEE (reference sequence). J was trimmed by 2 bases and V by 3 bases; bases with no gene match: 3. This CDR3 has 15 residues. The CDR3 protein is CASSCRTSGAYEQYF. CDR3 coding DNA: TGTGCCAGCAGCTGTAGGACTAGCGGGGCCTACGAGCAGTACTTC.

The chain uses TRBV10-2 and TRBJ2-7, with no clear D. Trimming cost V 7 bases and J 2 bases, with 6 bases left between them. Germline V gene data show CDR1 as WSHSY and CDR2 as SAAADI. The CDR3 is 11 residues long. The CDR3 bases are TGCGCCAGCACTGAAGCCTACGAGCAGTACTTC. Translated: CASTEAYEQYF.

CDR3 in DNA: TGTGCCAGCAGCTTAGCGCCCCTTGGAACCCACCAGTTCTTC. Encoded protein: CASSLAPLGTHQFF. The chain has TRBV7-6 and TRBJ2-1; D gene ambiguous. Germline values: CDR1 SGHVS, CDR2 FNYEAQ. The CDR3 covers 14 residues. Trimming removed 0 bases at V and 13 bases at J, with 16 bases between.

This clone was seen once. The CDR3 DNA reads TGCGCCAGCAGCCCCGGTATAGCGGGAGTGTGGGAGACCCAGTACTTC. Its translation is CASSPGIAGVWETQYF. The V call is TRBV5-1, the J call TRBJ2-5; TRBD2 aligns across 9 bases. The CDR3 contains 16 residues. Trimming removed 4 bases from V and 5 bases from J; junction bases left unmatched: 12. CDR1 SGHRS and CDR2 YFSETQ come from the germline V gene.

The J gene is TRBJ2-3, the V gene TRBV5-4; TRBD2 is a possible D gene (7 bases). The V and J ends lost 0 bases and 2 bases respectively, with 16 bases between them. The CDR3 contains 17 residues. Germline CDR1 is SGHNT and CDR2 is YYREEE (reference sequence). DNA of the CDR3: TGTGCCAGCAGCTTGGTGACTAGCCGGGGGGCCACAGATACGCAGTATTTT. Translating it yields CASSLVTSRGATDTQYF. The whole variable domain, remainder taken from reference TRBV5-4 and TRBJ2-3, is ETGVTQSPTHLIKTRGQQVTLRCSSQSGHNTVSWYQQALGQGPQFIFQYYREEENGRGNFPPRFSGLQFPNYSSELNVNALELDDSALYLCASSLVTSRGATDTQYFGPGTRLTVL.

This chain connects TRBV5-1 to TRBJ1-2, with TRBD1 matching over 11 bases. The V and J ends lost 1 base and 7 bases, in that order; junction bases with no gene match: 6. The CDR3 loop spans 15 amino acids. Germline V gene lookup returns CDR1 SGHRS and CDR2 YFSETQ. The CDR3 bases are TGCGCCAGCAGCTTGAGGACAGGGGGCGAGAGTGGCTACACCTTC. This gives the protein CASSLRTGGESGYTF.

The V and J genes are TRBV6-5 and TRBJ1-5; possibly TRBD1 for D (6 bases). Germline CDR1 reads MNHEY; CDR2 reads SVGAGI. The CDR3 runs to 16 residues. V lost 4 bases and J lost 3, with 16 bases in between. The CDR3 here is CASSLTAQGPNQPQHF. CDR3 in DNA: TGTGCCAGCAGTTTGACGGCCCAGGGGCCCAATCAGCCCCAGCATTTT.

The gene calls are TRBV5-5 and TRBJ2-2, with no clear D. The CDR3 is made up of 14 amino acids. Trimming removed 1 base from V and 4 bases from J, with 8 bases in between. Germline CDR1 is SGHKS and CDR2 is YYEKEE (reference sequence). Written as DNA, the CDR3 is TGTGCCAGCAGCTTGCAAGCTGGCACCGGGGAGCTGTTTTTT. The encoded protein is CASSLQAGTGELFF.

CDR3 sequence: CASSLWTRGRYEQYF. CDR3 sequence (DNA): TGTGCCAGCAGTTTGTGGACAAGGGGCCGGTACGAGCAGTACTTC. The V gene is TRBV27, the J gene TRBJ2-7; D might be TRBD1 (5 bases). V dropped 3 bases and J dropped 4 bases, with 16 bases sitting between them. The CDR3 sequence is 15 residues long. The germline CDR1 and CDR2 sequences are MNHEY and SMNVEV (reference sequence).

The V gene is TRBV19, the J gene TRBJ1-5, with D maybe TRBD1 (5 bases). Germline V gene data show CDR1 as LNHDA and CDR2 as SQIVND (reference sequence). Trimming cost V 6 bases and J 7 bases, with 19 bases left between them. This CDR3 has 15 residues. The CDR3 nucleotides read TGTGCCAGTAGCCAAATAGAGGAGTGGGGGCAGCCCCAGCATTTT. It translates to CASSQIEEWGQPQHF.

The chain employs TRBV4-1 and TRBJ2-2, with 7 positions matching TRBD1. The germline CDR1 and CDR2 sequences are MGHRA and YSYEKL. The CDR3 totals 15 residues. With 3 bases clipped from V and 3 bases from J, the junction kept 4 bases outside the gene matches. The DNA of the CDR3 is TGCGCCAGCAGCCATTACCAGGGGGACACCGGGGAGCTGTTTTTT. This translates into CASSHYQGDTGELFF.

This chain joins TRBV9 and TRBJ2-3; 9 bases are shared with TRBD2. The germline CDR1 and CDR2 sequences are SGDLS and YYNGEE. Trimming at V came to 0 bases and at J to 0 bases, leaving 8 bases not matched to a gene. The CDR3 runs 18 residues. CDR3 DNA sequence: TGTGCCAGCAGCGTAGAAGCGGGGGGCCCTCCAAGCACAGATACGCAGTATTTT. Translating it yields CASSVEAGGPPSTDTQYF.

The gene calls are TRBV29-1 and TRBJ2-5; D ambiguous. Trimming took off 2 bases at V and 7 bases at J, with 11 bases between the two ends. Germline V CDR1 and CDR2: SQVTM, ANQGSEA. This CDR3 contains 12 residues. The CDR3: CSVESARRTQYF. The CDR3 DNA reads TGCAGCGTTGAATCTGCCAGGAGGACCCAGTACTTC.

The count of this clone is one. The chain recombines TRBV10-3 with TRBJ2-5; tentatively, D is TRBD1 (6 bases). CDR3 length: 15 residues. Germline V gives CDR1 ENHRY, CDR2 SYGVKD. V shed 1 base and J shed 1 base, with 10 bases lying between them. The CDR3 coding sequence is TGTGCCATCAGTGAGTACGGACAGAGCCAAGAGACCCAGTACTTC. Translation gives CAISEYGQSQETQYF.

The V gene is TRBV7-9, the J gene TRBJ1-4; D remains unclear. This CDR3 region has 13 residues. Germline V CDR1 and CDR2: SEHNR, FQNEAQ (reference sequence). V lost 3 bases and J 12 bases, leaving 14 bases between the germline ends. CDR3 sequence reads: CASSLLGLPQLFF. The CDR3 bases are TGTGCCAGCAGCTTGTTGGGATTACCACAACTGTTTTTT. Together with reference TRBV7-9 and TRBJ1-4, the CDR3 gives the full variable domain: DTGVSQNPRHKITKRGQNVTFRCDPISEHNRLYWYRQTLGQGPEFLTYFQNEAQLEKSRLLSDRFSAERPKGSFSTLEIQRTEQGDSAMYLCASSLLGLPQLFFGSGTQLSVL.

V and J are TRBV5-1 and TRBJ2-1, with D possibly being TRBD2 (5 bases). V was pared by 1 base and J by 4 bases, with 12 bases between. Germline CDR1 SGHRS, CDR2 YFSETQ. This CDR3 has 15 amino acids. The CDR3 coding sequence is TGCGCCAGCAGCTTGTCAGCGGCCGATTACAATGAGCAGTTCTTC. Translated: CASSLSAADYNEQFF.

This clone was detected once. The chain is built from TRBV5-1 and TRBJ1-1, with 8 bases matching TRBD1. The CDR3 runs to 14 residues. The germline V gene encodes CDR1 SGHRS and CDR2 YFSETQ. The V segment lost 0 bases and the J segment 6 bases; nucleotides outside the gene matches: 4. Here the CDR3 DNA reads TGCGCCAGCAGCTTGGAGGTGACAGGGGCTGAAGCTTTCTTT. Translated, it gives CASSLEVTGAEAFF.

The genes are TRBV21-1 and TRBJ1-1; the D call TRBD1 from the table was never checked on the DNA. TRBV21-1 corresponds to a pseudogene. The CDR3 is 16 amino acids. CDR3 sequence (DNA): TGTGCCAGCAGCACTATACGTGAGACAGGGAGGACTGAAGCTTTCTTT. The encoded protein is CASSTIRETGRTEAFF.

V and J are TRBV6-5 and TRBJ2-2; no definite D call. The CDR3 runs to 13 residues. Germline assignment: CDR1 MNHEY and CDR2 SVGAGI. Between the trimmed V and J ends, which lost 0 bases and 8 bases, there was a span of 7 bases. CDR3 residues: CASSYSSKGELFF. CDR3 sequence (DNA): TGTGCCAGCAGTTACTCTAGTAAAGGGGAGCTGTTTTTT.

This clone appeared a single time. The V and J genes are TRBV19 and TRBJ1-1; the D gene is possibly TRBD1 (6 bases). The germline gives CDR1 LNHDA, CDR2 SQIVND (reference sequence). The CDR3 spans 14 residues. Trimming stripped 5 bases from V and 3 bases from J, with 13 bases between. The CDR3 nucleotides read TGTGCCAGTAGTCCACAGGGTTTCGACACTGAAGCTTTCTTT. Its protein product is CASSPQGFDTEAFF. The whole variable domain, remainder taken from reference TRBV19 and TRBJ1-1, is DGGITQSPKYLFRKEGQNVTLSCEQNLNHDAMYWYRQDPGQGLRLIYYSQIVNDFQKGDIAEGYSVSREKKESFPLTVTSAQKNPTAFYLCASSPQGFDTEAFFGQGTRLTVV.

The CDR3 loop is CASTGVGNTEAFF. DNA for the CDR3: TGTGCCAGCACCGGGGTTGGGAACACTGAAGCTTTCTTT. J is TRBJ1-1 and V is TRBV28; D gene unclear. Trimming removed 7 bases at V and 1 base at J, with 10 bases between. Germline V lookup: CDR1 MDHEN, CDR2 SYDVKM. This CDR3 has 13 amino acids.

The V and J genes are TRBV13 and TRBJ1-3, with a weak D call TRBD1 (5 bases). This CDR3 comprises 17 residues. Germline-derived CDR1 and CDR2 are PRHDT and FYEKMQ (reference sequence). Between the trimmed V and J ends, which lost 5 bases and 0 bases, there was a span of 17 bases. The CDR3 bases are TGTGCCAGCAGCACCGGGACCGAGGAGCTCTCTGGAAACACCATATATTTT. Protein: CASSTGTEELSGNTIYF. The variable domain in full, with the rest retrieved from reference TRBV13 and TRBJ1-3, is AAGVIQSPRHLIKEKRETATLKCYPIPRHDTVYWYQQGPGQDPQFLISFYEKMQSDKGSIPDRFSAQQFSDYHSELNMSSLELGDSALYFCASSTGTEELSGNTIYFGEGSWLTVV.

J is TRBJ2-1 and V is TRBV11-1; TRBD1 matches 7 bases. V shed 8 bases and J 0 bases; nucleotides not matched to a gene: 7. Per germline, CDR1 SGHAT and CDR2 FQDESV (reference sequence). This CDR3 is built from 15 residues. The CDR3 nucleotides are TGTGCCAGCCGTCAGACAGGGAGCTCCTACAATGAGCAGTTCTTC. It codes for CASRQTGSSYNEQFF.

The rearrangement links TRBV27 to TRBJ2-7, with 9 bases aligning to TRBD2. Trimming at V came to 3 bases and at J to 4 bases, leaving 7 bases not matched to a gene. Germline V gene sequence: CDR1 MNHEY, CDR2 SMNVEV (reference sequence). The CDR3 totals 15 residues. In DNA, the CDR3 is TGTGCCAGCAGTTTGGAACCGGGACTAGCATACGAGCAGTACTTC. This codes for CASSLEPGLAYEQYF.

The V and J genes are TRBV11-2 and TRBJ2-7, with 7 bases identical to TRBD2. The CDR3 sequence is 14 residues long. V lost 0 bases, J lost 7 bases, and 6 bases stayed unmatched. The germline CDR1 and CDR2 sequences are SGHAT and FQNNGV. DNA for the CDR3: TGTGCCAGCAGCTTAGAAATTGGGGGGGGTGAGCAGTACTTC. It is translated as CASSLEIGGGEQYF.